A single sample is the source of the 15 T cell receptor beta chains below, sequenced in a study of T cells in Graves' hyperthyroidism and ophthalmopathy. RNA transcripts gave rise to amplified TCR beta CDR3 regions. TCR CDR3 regions were first amplified by RT-PCR with HTBI primers. TCRdb itself ran the multiplex PCR reads through MiXCR, one entry per CDR3 protein. The repertoire includes 250,000 to 300,000 distinct CDR3 sequences, roughly 15% of them detected once, and over 30% sits in the top ten. Material: blood. These receptors came from a woman in her 50s with Graves' hyperthyroidism that later progressed to Graves' ophthalmopathy.

V and J are TRBV19 and TRBJ2-1; 8 bases fit TRBD2. Germline CDR1 reads LNHDA; CDR2 reads SQIVND (reference sequence). There are 17 residues in the CDR3. V shed 3 bases and J 2 bases; nucleotides not matched to a gene: 9. This CDR3 is CASSMRATSAAYNEQFF. DNA for the CDR3: TGTGCCAGTAGTATGCGCGCGACTAGCGCCGCCTACAATGAGCAGTTCTTC.

The chain employs TRBV6-2 or TRBV6-3 and TRBJ2-2; 8 nucleotides match TRBD1. The CDR3 covers 17 residues. V lost 6 bases and J lost 3; bases outside the gene matches: 12. Germline lookup yields CDR1 MNHEY and CDR2 SVGEGT. CDR3 in amino acids: CASRLGRDRRHTGELFF. CDR3 sequence (DNA): TGTGCCAGCAGATTAGGAAGGGACAGGAGGCACACCGGGGAGCTGTTTTTT.

This chain uses TRBV7-9 with TRBJ1-1; D is ambiguous. The CDR3 is made up of 14 amino acids. CDR1 and CDR2 from the germline V gene are SEHNR and FQNEAQ (reference sequence). V lost 4 bases and J 4 bases, leaving 13 bases between the germline ends. The CDR3 nucleotides read TGTGCCAGCAGCTCTCGGGGTGCGGGCACTGAAGCTTTCTTT. It specifies CASSSRGAGTEAFF.

This clonotype has only a few counts. The V call is TRBV18, the J call TRBJ1-1; TRBD1 agrees at 7 bases. V lost 1 base and J lost 1; bases outside the gene matches: 3. This CDR3 comprises 15 residues. CDR1 and CDR2 (germline): KGHSH, LQKENI. The CDR3: CASSPQGAQNTEAFF. CDR3 sequence (DNA): TGTGCCAGCTCACCACAGGGGGCACAGAACACTGAAGCTTTCTTT.

Many counts were recorded for this clonotype. V is TRBV30 and J is TRBJ1-1; D perhaps matches TRBD1 (5 bases). The CDR3 is 12 amino acids. Trimming shortened V by 3 bases and J by 3 bases, and 8 bases separated the two germline ends. CDR1 and CDR2 from the germline V gene are GTSNPN and SVGIG (reference sequence). CDR3 in amino acids: CAWRGRDTEAFF. In DNA, the CDR3 is TGTGCCTGGAGGGGCAGGGACACTGAAGCTTTCTTT.

This clonotype was found many times. The chain combines TRBV19 with TRBJ2-7; no reliable D call. Deletions cut 2 bases from V and 1 base from J, with 9 bases between. The CDR3 is 14 residues long. Germline CDR1 LNHDA, CDR2 SQIVND (reference sequence). The CDR3 spells CASSISAGSYEQYF. The CDR3 DNA follows: TGTGCCAGTAGTATATCGGCAGGTTCCTACGAGCAGTACTTC.

There are many counts of this clonotype. The V and J genes are TRBV12-3 or TRBV12-4 and TRBJ2-5; 14 bases map to TRBD2. This CDR3 has 18 residues. Unmatched junction bases numbered 5, after V lost 2 bases and J lost 0 bases. The CDR3, as DNA: TGTGCCAGCAGTTTAAGGACTAGCGGGAGGTCGTACCAAGAGACCCAGTACTTC. This sequence encodes CASSLRTSGRSYQETQYF.

This clonotype was recorded at least ten times. The rearrangement uses TRBV20-1 and TRBJ2-1; D gene ambiguous. V was clipped by 3 bases and J by 2 bases, with 8 bases between them. CDR1 and CDR2 (germline): DFQATT, SNEGSKA (reference sequence). CDR3 size: 13 residues. The CDR3 spells CSASSTAYNEQFF. In nucleotides, the CDR3 is TGCAGTGCTAGTTCGACCGCCTACAATGAGCAGTTCTTC.

In its sample, this clonotype was seen a few times. The chain joins TRBV20-1 to TRBJ1-1, with 10 bases identical to TRBD1. There are 13 residues in the CDR3. Unmatched junction bases numbered 2, after V lost 3 bases and J lost 4 bases. Germline loops: CDR1 DFQATT, CDR2 SNEGSKA (reference sequence). This CDR3 reads CSARGQGTTEAFF. The DNA for the CDR3 is TGCAGTGCTAGGGGACAGGGGACCACTGAAGCTTTCTTT.

This clonotype was recorded at least ten times. The chain carries TRBV2 and TRBJ2-7; D is uncertain. CDR3 length equals 14 residues. CDR1 and CDR2 from the germline V gene are SNHLY and FYNNEI. Trimming stripped 4 bases from V and 2 bases from J, with 12 bases between. The CDR3 here is CASSVRLGPYEQYF. CDR3 DNA: TGTGCCAGCAGTGTTCGGCTCGGTCCCTACGAGCAGTACTTC.

Many counts were recorded for this clonotype. This chain connects TRBV20-1 to TRBJ1-2; 10 bases fit TRBD1. Germline loops: CDR1 DFQATT, CDR2 SNEGSKA (reference sequence). V was pared by 7 bases and J by 2 bases, with 7 bases of the junction left unmatched. This CDR3 has 14 amino acids. CDR3 protein: CSVLTGGWNYGYTF. The CDR3 DNA reads TGCAGTGTTTTGACAGGGGGCTGGAACTATGGCTACACCTTC.

V usage is TRBV7-8 and J usage is TRBJ2-5, with 10 bases fitting TRBD1. CDR1 and CDR2 (germline): SGHVS, FQNEAQ. The CDR3 has 14 amino acids. V shed 5 bases, J shed 3 bases, and the junction held 3 bases outside the gene matches. The CDR3 sequence: CASSVGTGEETQYF. Written as DNA, the CDR3 is TGTGCCAGCAGCGTTGGGACAGGGGAAGAGACCCAGTACTTC.

This clonotype was found many times. V usage is TRBV11-2 and J usage is TRBJ2-1; 13 positions agree with TRBD2. The CDR3 consists of 15 residues. V lost 5 bases, J lost 9 bases, and 7 bases stayed unmatched. Germline assignment: CDR1 SGHAT and CDR2 FQNNGV. The CDR3 reads CASSRGLAGVTEQFF. CDR3 nucleotide sequence: TGTGCCAGCAGCCGAGGACTAGCGGGAGTAACTGAGCAGTTCTTC.

The rearrangement links TRBV2 to TRBJ1-4; D gene unclear. The V end was cut by 2 bases, the J end by 5 bases, with 9 bases between. The V gene's germline CDR1 is SNHLY and CDR2 FYNNEI. The CDR3 length is 14 residues. CDR3 nucleotides: TGTGCCAGCAGTGAACTAGCTGGAAATGAAAAACTGTTTTTT. Its translation is CASSELAGNEKLFF. Complete variable domain (other parts from reference TRBV2 and TRBJ1-4): EPEVTQTPSHQVTQMGQEVILRCVPISNHLYFYWYRQILGQKVEFLVSFYNNEISEKSEIFDDQFSVERPDGSNFTLKIRSTKLEDSAMYFCASSELAGNEKLFFGSGTQLSVL.

The genes are TRBV12-3 or TRBV12-4 and TRBJ1-2; D perhaps matches TRBD1 (5 bases). The CDR3 covers 15 residues. With 3 bases removed from V and 4 bases from J, the gap between germline ends came to 15 bases. As DNA, the CDR3 is TGTGCCAGCAGTTTTCGGGGCGCCCGATTCTATGGCTACACCTTC. Protein sequence: CASSFRGARFYGYTF.